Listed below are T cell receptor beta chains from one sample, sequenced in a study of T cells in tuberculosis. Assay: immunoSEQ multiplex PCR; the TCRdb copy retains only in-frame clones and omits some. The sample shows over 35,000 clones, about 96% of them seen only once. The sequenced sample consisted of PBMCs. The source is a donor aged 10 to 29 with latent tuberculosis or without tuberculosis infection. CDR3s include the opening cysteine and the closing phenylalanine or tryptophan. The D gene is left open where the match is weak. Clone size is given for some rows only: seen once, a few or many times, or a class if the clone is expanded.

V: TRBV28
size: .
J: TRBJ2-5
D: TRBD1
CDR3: CASSFLQGAGRTQYF
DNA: TGTGCCAGCAGTTTTTTGCAGGGGGCGGGGAGGACCCAGTACTTC

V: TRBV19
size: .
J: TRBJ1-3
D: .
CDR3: CASSADSGNTIYF
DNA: TGTGCCAGTTCCGCGGACTCTGGAAACACCATATATTTT

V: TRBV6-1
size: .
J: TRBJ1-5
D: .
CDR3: CASSSVSNQPQHF
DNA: TGTGCCAGCAGTTCAGTTAGCAATCAGCCCCAGCATTTT

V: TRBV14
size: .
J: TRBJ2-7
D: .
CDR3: CASSLYGVQGKYF
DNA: TGTGCCAGCAGCCTTTATGGAGTACAGGGAAAATACTTC

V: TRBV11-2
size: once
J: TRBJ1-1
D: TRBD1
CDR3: CASSLAFRGSMNTEAFF
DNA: TGTGCCAGCAGCTTAGCGTTCAGGGGGAGCATGAACACTGAAGCTTTCTTT

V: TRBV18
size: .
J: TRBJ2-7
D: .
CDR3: CASSPPASHYEQYF
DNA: TGTGCCAGCTCACCTCCCGCATCACACTACGAGCAGTACTTC

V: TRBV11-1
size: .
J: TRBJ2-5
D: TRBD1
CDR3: CASSLIAQGAWKTQYF
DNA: TGTGCCAGCAGCTTAATCGCGCAGGGGGCCTGGAAGACCCAGTACTTC

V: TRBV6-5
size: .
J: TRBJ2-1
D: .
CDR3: CASRRTGLSYNEQFF
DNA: TGTGCCAGCAGACGCACAGGGTTGTCCTACAATGAGCAGTTCTTC

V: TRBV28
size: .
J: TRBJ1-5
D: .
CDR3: CASSLPQGSNQPQHF
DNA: TGTGCCAGCAGTTTACCGCAGGGGAGCAATCAGCCCCAGCATTTT

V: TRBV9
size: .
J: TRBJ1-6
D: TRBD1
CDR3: CASSASPGQGTNSPLHF
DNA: TGTGCCAGCAGCGCCTCGCCGGGACAGGGGACTAATTCACCCCTCCACTTT

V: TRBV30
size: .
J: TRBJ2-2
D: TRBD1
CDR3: CAWSAQGAGELFF
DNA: TGTGCCTGGAGTGCACAGGGGGCCGGGGAGCTGTTTTTT

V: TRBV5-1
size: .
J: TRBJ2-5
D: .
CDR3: CASSLLVAETQYF
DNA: TGCGCCAGCAGTCTCCTAGTGGCTGAGACCCAGTACTTC

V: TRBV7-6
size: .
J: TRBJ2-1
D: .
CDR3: CASSLAPGFKNNEQFF
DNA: TGTGCCAGCAGCTTAGCGCCAGGATTCAAGAACAATGAGCAGTTCTTC

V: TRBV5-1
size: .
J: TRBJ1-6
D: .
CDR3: CASNDGGDSPLHF
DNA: TGCGCCAGCAACGACGGAGGAGATTCACCCCTCCACTTT

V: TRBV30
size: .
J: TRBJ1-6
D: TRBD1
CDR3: CAWRFQGQGDLVNSPLHF
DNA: TGTGCCTGGAGGTTCCAGGGACAGGGGGATTTGGTTAATTCACCCCTCCACTTT

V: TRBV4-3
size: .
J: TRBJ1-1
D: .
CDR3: CASSQDVAVKTEAFF
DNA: TGCGCCAGCAGCCAAGATGTGGCAGTAAAAACTGAAGCTTTCTTT

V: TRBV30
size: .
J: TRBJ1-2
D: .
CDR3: CACHTKRPFFYGGYTF
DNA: TGTGCCTGTCATACTAAACGGCCCTTCTTCTATGGCGGCTACACCTTC

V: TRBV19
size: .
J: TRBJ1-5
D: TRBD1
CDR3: CASSTLEGARVEPQHF
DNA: TGTGCCAGTAGTACCCTGGAGGGGGCACGTGTTGAGCCCCAGCATTTT

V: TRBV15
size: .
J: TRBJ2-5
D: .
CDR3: CATSRDSSAKETQYF
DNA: TGTGCCACCAGCAGAGATTCTAGCGCAAAAGAGACCCAGTACTTC

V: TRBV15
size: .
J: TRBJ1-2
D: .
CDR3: CATRAGGKGGYTF
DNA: TGTGCCACCAGGGCGGGAGGGAAAGGCGGCTACACCTTC

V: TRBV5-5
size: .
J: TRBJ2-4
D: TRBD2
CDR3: CASFPLLAGTLAKNIQYF
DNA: TGTGCCAGCTTTCCTTTATTAGCGGGTACACTAGCCAAAAACATTCAGTACTTC

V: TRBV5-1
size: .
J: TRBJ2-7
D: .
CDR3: CASSNGQYYEQYF
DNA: TGCGCCAGCAGCAACGGACAGTACTACGAGCAGTACTTC

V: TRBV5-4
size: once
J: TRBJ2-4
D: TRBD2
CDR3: CASSRRAGGRDIQYF
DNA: TGTGCCAGCAGCCGACGAGCGGGGGGGCGAGACATTCAGTACTTC

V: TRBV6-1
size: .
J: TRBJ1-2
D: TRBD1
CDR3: CASSVTSTGADGYTF
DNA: TGTGCCAGCAGTGTGACTAGTACAGGGGCGGATGGCTACACCTTC

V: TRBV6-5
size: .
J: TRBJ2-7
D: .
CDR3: CASSRTSLYEQYF
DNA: TGTGCCAGCAGTCGGACAAGCCTCTACGAGCAGTACTTC

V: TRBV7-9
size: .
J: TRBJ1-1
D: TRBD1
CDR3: CASSLGRDREAFF
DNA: TGTGCCAGCAGCTTAGGCAGGGACAGGGAAGCTTTCTTT

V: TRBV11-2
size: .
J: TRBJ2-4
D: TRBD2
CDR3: CASSLGREGIQYF
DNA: TGTGCCAGCAGCTTAGGACGGGAGGGCATTCAGTACTTC

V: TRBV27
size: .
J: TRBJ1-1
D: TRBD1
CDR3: CASKSRAGGHLRRGTEAFF
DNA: TGTGCCAGCAAGTCCCGGGCAGGGGGCCATCTAAGAAGGGGCACTGAAGCTTTCTTT

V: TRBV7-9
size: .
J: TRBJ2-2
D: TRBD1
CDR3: CASSLKPGQKNTGELFF
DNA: TGTGCCAGCAGCTTGAAACCGGGACAGAAGAACACCGGGGAGCTGTTTTTT

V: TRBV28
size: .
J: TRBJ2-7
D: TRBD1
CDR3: CASSLMDRGQSSSEQYF
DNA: TGTGCCAGCAGTTTGATGGACAGGGGGCAATCTAGTTCCGAGCAGTACTTC

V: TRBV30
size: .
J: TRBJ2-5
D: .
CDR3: CAWSETRRETQYF
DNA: TGTGCCTGGAGTGAAACTCGGAGGGAGACCCAGTACTTC

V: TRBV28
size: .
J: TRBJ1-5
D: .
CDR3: CASSLFGAREAHQPQHF
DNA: TGTGCCAGCAGTTTGTTCGGCGCCAGGGAGGCGCATCAGCCCCAGCATTTT

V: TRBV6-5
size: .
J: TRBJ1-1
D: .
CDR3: CASSYSRGQNTEAFF
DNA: TGTGCCAGCAGTTACTCGAGAGGGCAGAACACTGAAGCTTTCTTT

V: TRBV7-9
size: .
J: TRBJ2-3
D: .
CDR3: CASSLITEVTDTQYF
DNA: TGTGCCAGCAGCTTAATAACAGAAGTCACAGATACGCAGTATTTT

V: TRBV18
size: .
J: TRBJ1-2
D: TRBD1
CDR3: CASSPPPTGDYGYTF
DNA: TGTGCCAGCTCACCACCGCCGACAGGGGACTATGGCTACACCTTC

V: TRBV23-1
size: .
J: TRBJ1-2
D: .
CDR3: CASSQSIYRQGGYGYTF
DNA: TGCGCCAGCAGTCAATCTATATACCGACAAGGGGGCTATGGCTACACCTTC

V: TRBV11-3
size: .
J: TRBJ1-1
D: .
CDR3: CASSLDRVGDPNTEAFF
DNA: TGTGCCAGCAGCTTAGATCGAGTTGGAGATCCGAACACTGAAGCTTTCTTT

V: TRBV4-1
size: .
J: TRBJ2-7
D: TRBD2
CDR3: CASSQEWRGEHYEQYF
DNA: TGCGCCAGCAGCCAAGAATGGCGGGGGGAACACTACGAGCAGTACTTC

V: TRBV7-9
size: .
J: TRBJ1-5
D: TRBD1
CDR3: CASSPPGQKNQPQHF
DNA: TGTGCCAGCAGCCCACCGGGACAGAAAAATCAGCCCCAGCATTTT

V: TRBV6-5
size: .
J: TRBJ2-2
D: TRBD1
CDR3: CASTRDRGELFF
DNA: TGTGCCAGCACCCGGGACAGAGGAGAGCTGTTTTTT

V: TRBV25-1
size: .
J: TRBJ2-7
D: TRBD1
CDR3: CASSERGGDRATYEQYF
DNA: TGTGCCAGCAGTGAAAGGGGTGGGGACAGAGCAACCTACGAGCAGTACTTC

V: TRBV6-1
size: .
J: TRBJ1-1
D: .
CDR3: CASSVSGLNTEAFF
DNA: TGTGCCAGCAGTGTTTCTGGCTTGAACACTGAAGCTTTCTTT

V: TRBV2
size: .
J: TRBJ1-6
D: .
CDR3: CASRGDNSPLHF
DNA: TGTGCCAGCCGCGGGGACAATTCACCCCTCCACTTT

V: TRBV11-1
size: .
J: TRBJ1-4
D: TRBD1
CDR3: CASSLYRGGEKLFF
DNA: TGTGCCAGCAGCTTATACAGGGGTGGTGAAAAACTGTTTTTT

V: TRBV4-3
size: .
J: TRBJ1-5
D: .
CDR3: CASSQDVSGYSNQPQHF
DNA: TGCGCCAGCAGCCAAGATGTGTCGGGTTATAGCAATCAGCCCCAGCATTTT

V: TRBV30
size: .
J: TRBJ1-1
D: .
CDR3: CAWENRNTEAFF
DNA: TGTGCCTGGGAAAACAGGAACACTGAAGCTTTCTTT

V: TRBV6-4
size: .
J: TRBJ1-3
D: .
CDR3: CASSCTDSRSGNTIYF
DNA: TGTGCCAGCAGCTGTACGGACAGCCGCTCTGGAAACACCATATATTTT

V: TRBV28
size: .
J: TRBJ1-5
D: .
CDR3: CASGRIGNQPQHF
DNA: TGTGCCAGCGGTCGCATAGGCAATCAGCCCCAGCATTTT

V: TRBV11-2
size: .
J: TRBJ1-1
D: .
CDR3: CASSLGPGGEAFF
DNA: TGTGCCAGCAGCTTAGGCCCCGGGGGTGAAGCTTTCTTT

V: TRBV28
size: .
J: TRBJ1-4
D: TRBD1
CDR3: CAETGDEKLFF
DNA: TGTGCCGAAACAGGGGATGAAAAACTGTTTTTT

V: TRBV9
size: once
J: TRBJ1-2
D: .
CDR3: CASSVGGDSSYGYTF
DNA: TGTGCCAGCAGCGTAGGTGGTGACAGCTCCTATGGCTACACCTTC

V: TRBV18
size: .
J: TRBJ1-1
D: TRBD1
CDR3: CASSMGQDRGAFF
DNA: TGTGCCAGCTCCATGGGACAGGACCGAGGGGCTTTCTTT

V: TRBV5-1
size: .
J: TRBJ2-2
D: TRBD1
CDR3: CASSLGKGASGELFF
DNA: TGCGCCAGCAGCTTGGGAAAGGGGGCGTCCGGGGAGCTGTTTTTT

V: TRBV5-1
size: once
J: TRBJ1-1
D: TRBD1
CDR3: CASSPGQGLTEAFF
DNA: TGCGCCAGCAGCCCAGGACAGGGGCTCACTGAAGCTTTCTTT

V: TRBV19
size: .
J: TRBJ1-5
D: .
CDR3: CATNPQRAANSNQPQHF
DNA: TGTGCCACTAATCCCCAGCGGGCAGCTAATAGCAATCAGCCCCAGCATTTT

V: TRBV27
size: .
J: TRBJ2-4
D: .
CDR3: CASSFRGIGNIQYF
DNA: TGTGCCAGCAGTTTCCGGGGAATTGGAAACATTCAGTACTTC